The T cell receptor (beta chain) under discussion was sequenced for a study of blood T cells in healthy people across ages. Primed by a sample-barcoded 5' primer and a J-beta primer mix, a second PCR proceeded for roughly 6 to 12 cycles. TCRdb reprocessed the 5' RACE reads via MiXCR and lists one record per CDR3 protein. Counted here are approximately 810,000 distinct CDR3 sequences, 29% occurring once; the ten biggest clones make up 17%. V was pared by 0 bases and J by 5 bases, with 11 bases between. The CDR3 spans 15 residues. Germline values: CDR1 SGHRS, CDR2 YFSETQ. The chain uses TRBV5-1 and TRBJ2-2, with a possible D match to TRBD1 (5 bases). The TCR originated in an elderly woman in good health. The sequencing sample was made of blood. CDR3: CASSLVPGKTGELFF. CDR3 in DNA: TGCGCCAGCAGCTTGGTGCCAGGGAAGACCGGGGAGCTGTTTTTT.